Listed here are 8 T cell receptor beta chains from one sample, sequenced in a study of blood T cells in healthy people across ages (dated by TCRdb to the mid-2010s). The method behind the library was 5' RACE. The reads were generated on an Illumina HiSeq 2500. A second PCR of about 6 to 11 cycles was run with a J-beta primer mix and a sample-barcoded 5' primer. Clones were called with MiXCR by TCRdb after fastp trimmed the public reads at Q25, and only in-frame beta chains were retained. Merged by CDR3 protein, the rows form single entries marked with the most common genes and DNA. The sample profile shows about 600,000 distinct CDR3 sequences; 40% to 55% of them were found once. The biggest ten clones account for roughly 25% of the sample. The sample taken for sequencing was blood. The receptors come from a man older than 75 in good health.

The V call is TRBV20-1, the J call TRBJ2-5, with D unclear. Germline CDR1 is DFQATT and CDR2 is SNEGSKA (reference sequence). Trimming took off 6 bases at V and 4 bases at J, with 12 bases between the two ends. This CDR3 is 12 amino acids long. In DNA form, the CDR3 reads TGCAGTGCCCCAACGAGAACAGAGACCCAGTACTTC. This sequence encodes CSAPTRTETQYF.

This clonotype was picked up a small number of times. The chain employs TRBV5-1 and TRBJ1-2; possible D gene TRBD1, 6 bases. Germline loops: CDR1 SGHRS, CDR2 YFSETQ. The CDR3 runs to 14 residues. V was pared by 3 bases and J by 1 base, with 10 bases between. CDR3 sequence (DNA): TGCGCCAGCAGCTCGGGGGCCCTTAACTATGGCTACACCTTC. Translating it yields CASSSGALNYGYTF. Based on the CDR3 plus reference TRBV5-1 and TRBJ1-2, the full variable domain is KAGVTQTPRYLIKTRGQQVTLSCSPISGHRSVSWYQQTPGQGLQFLFEYFSETQRNKGNFPGRFSGRQFSNSRSEMNVSTLELGDSALYLCASSSGALNYGYTFGSGTRLTVV.

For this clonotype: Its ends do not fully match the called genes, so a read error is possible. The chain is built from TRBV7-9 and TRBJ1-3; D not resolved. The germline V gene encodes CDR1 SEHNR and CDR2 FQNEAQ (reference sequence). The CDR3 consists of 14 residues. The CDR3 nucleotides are TGTGCCAGCAGCTTAGCGAACTCTGGAAACACTATATATTTT. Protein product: CASSLANSGNTIYF.

The CDR3 region has the DNA TGTGCCAGCAGCCAAGAGACAGGGAGGAGAGATACGCAGTATTTT. Translated, it gives CASSQETGRRDTQYF. This rearrangement joins TRBV4-2 to TRBJ2-3; a weak D match, TRBD1 (7 bases). V was clipped by 0 bases and J by 5 bases, with 12 bases between them. The germline V gene encodes CDR1 LGHNA and CDR2 YNFKEQ. CDR3 length: 15 amino acids.

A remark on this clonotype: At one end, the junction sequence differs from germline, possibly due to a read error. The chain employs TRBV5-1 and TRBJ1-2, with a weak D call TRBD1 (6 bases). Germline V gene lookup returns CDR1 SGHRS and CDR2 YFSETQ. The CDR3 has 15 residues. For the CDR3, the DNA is TGCGCCAGCAGCTTCGGCTACAGGGATCTCTATGGCTGCACCTTC. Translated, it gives CASSFGYRDLYGCTF.

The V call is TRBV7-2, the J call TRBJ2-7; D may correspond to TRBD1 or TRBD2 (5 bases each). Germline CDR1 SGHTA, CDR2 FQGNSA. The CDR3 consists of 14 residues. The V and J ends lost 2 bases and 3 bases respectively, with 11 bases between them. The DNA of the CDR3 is TGTGCCAGCAGCTTATCCGGGGCAGGCTACGAGCAGTACTTC. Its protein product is CASSLSGAGYEQYF.

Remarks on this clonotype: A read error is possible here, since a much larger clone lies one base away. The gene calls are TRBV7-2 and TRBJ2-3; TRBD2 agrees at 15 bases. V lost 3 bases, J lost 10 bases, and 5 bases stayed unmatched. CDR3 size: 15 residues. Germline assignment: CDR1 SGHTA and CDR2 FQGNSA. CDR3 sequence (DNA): TGTGCCAGCAGCTTGGGACTAGCGGGAGGTGATGCGCAGTATTTT. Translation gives CASSLGLAGGDAQYF. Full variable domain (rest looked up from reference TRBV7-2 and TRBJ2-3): GAGVSQSPSNKVTEKGKDVELRCDPISGHTALYWYRQSLGQGLEFLIYFQGNSAPDKSGLPSDRFSAERTGGSVSTLTIQRTQQEDSAVYLCASSLGLAGGDAQYFGPGTRLTVL.

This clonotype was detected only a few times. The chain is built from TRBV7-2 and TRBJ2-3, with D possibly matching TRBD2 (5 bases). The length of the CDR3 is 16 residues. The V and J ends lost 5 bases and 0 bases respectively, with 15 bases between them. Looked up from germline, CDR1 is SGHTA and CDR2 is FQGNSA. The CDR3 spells CASSLEGVTSTDTQYF. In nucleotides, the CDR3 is TGTGCCAGCAGCCTCGAGGGAGTCACTAGCACAGATACGCAGTATTTT.